This T cell receptor (beta chain) originates from a study of blood T cell repertoires in COVID-19. Whole-study context: In each case, the material was cDNA or gDNA derived from T cells, B-cell-depleted T cells, or PBMCs.

Original processing notes: It was from reference gene primer amplification that nucleated cell counts were estimated. The assay was immunoSEQ multiplex PCR, and TCRdb's table has in-frame clones only and misses some. V and J calls and clone size are given by that table; D and trimming were obtained from the DNA. Here the sample spans some 99,000 clones, 70% to 90% being singletons. The V gene lost 4 bases and the J gene lost 0 bases, with 7 bases spanning the gap. CDR1 SEHNR and CDR2 FQNEAQ come from the germline V gene (reference sequence). The CDR3 is 14 amino acids. This sequence joins TRBV7-9 and TRBJ2-1, with a weak D call TRBD2 (5 bases). This TCR was sampled from a woman aged 55-70 years with acute or convalescent COVID-19. The sample was peripheral blood. In DNA, the CDR3 is TGTGCCAGCAGCTCCGACTACTCCTACAATGAGCAGTTCTTC. It translates to CASSSDYSYNEQFF.